The sequence of this T cell receptor (beta chain) was determined in a study of cytomegalovirus exposure and HLA in healthy donors (dated 2017 in TCRdb). Regarding the study in general: According to an earlier analysis of 450 to 650 of the donors, about 190 million T cells yielded roughly 110 million unique TCR beta sequences and around 280 Gb of sequence data. A later analysis re-examined previously published TCR beta repertoires from more than 650 donors and added high-resolution HLA genotyping to investigate patterns of TCR occurrence. The study aimed to test whether signatures of past pathogen exposure could be identified by cataloging public T cell receptors. Among the roughly 390 genotyped donors, approximately 77% belonged to the genetic ancestry cluster associated with self-reported Caucasian donors. Donor age, sex, ethnicity and CMV serostatus were collected together with the repertoire data. Both class I and class II loci were covered by HLA typing, at four-digit resolution. All discovery cohort repertoires had been generated using a single sequencing platform. An early release that covered some 640 HLA-typed donors contained approximately 300 gigabases of sequencing data and tens of millions of unique TCR sequences. Rather than using new phenotypic data, the later analysis identified candidate immune exposures from TCR beta sequences and from how often those sequences occurred across donors. Across 398 genotyped donors of the cohort, an average of roughly 230,000 unique TCR beta nucleotide sequences per donor were sequenced, and around 19% of those sequences were non-productive. Five DR-DQ haplotypes were handled as single units for association and clustering, since linkage in the cohort was strong. In an earlier analysis of around 540 of the donors, high-throughput TCR beta sequencing was used to judge whether each TCR beta V gene segment behaved as functional or pseudogenic. The number of typed donors differed by locus: about 620-640 for A, B, C, DRB1 and DQB1; some 540 for DQA1; approximately 610 for DPA1; and some 450 for DPB1. The T cell repertoires of under 750 subjects were profiled by immunosequencing and related to cytomegalovirus serostatus. To predict cytomegalovirus infection status, the study combined high-throughput TCR immunosequencing, statistical association of individual TCRs with disease status, and machine learning. A later genetic analysis took genome-wide SNP genotypes for about 65% of the roughly 670 donors and used that subset as a discovery cohort. In addition to the first cohort of approximately 650 subjects, a separate validation cohort of over 90 different subjects was used. The paper's findings and limits, for the study overall: In both the original and validation cohorts, the classifier was reported to diagnose cytomegalovirus status with high specificity and sensitivity. The sequencing pipeline was judged likely to have produced a cluster of highly shared sequence variants as a technical artifact. When HLA alleles, especially DR and DQ, strongly co-occurred, TCR associations were difficult to assign to individual alleles. A further reported finding was that TCR beta sequences accurately predicted the HLA-A and HLA-B alleles for most subjects in the first cohort. In the study, around 160 TCR beta chains were listed as associated with cytomegalovirus. HLA typing was unavailable for some donors at each locus, so association tests used only the typed subset. In vitro tests confirmed that a few of the cytomegalovirus-associated TCR beta chains recognize cytomegalovirus antigens. In a later analysis, most CMV-associated TCR beta chains were found to appear HLA-restricted, with HLA associations seemingly driven largely by CMV exposure. In a later analysis, 16,951 TCR beta sequences were associated with specific HLA alleles at a false discovery rate of 0.05. In a later genetic analysis, fewer N-insertions in productive TCRs were reported among donors in an Asian-associated ancestry cluster than the approximately 710-donor mean. Correlated functional status among segregating V segments might reflect linkage disequilibrium, but an unknown experimental factor could not be ruled out. In an earlier analysis of approximately 590 of the donors, most TCR beta V segments appeared in productive rearrangements about 87% or about 30% of the time, broadly matching IMGT annotations. Presence/absence analyses assumed roughly uniform sequencing depth across donors, an assumption that may not hold. A later analysis reported that several top co-occurrence clusters appeared linked to parvovirus B19, influenza, CMV and Epstein-Barr virus. The authors suggested that the approach could potentially be extended to other disease states and immunological phenotypes. An association between a missense DCLRE1C variant and V-gene and J-gene trimming of TCR beta chains was found in a later genetic analysis and replicated in an independent cohort. This cohort had only TCR beta chains sequenced, and the lack of alpha or paired-chain data limited which features could be detected. Approximately 18 rarely observed V segments, including chromosome 9 orphons, were excluded from the earlier analysis of a few hundred of the donors because counts were too low. Some IMGT-functional V segments, including TRBV6-2 and TRBV6-3, could not be told apart with the 87-base-pair reads, so those segments were excluded. In a later analysis, TCR association rates were found to vary across HLA loci, with the most associated TCRs seen for DRB1 alleles and the fewest for HLA-C alleles. Most TCR sequences were observed very rarely across donors, whereas some public TCRs were present in many individuals. A later analysis found that HLA-associated TCR beta chains were more clonally expanded and had lower generation probabilities than equally common non-associated chains. Immune exposure information for the cohort was limited to CMV serostatus.

The cohort was made up of around 720 healthy bone marrow donors. All cohort members were sampled while nominally healthy, although unrecorded immune exposures were likely present. The donor tested CMV seronegative, placing the donor among the 300 to 400 seronegative members of the cohort. A peripheral blood sample was provided by each donor, and peripheral blood mononuclear cells were used for TCR beta sequencing. Genomic DNA extraction from the blood cell samples was performed with the Qiagen DNeasy Blood Extraction Kit. The CDR3 starts with the cysteine, ends with the phenylalanine, and has 16 residues. Only CDR3 DNA is held: 48 bases, read in frame from base 1. Trimming takes 6 bases off V and 5 bases off J; junction bases not matched to a gene: 15. From the germline V gene, CDR1 is SGHDT and CDR2 is YYEEEE. A word on this clone: What antigen it recognizes has not been identified. No qualities accompany the bases; no much larger clone lies one base away.

Libraries came from the immunoSEQ multiplex PCR assay. For the multiplex PCR, a mixture combining 60 forward primers for TCR Vbeta segments and 13 reverse primers for TCR Jbeta segments was used. The CDR3 region of rearranged TCR beta genes was amplified from genomic DNA with a multiplex PCR assay. The amplified TCR beta libraries were sequenced on the Illumina HiSeq System as 87-base-pair reads. In the paper's pipeline: A later analysis tallied tens of millions of unique TCR beta chains across the 640 or so repertoires, and approximately 9.9 million of those chains were shared by two or more donors. To remove PCR and sequencing errors, raw reads were error-corrected and collapsed into unique sequences using a nearest-neighbor algorithm that merged closely related sequences. To assign V, D and J gene segments, CDR3 sequences were aligned to IMGT reference sequences. For a sequence to be retained, a match of at least six nucleotides to both a V gene segment and a J gene segment was required. A rearrangement was called productive if the CDR3 had no stop codons and remained in frame with V and J, and every other rearrangement was called non-productive. Following IMGT convention, CDR3 was defined as the stretch from the second conserved V-encoded cysteine up to the conserved J-encoded phenylalanine. Sequences without an unambiguous match to a single V gene segment were excluded from the earlier analysis of approximately 560 of the donors. In an earlier analysis of more than 500 of the donors, a V segment was called functional when productive rearrangements were above 56.7%, and segregating when the standard deviation between donors exceeded 5%. A statistical classification framework was built to diagnose cytomegalovirus status from the catalog of TCR beta chain sequences. In a later analysis, V and J genes were assigned by comparing TCR nucleotide sequences against IMGT/GENE-DB human TR gene sequences. In a later analysis, CDR3 sequences and most-parsimonious VDJ recombination scenarios were assigned using the TCRdist pipeline. In a later analysis, every TCR beta chain was defined by the combination of its CDR3 amino acid sequence and its V-gene family, and reads without a unique V-gene family were dropped. To address suspected cross-contamination and a sequencing artifact, a later analysis removed under 600 highly shared, low-generation-probability nucleotide sequences. In a later analysis, a clonal expansion index was calculated for each public chain from normalized within-repertoire ranks of inferred template counts. In a later analysis, generation probabilities were computed with a VDJ recombination model fitted to out-of-frame rearrangements, and the resulting probabilities were checked against IGoR. Hypergeometric tests were used in a later analysis to score TCR-TCR, TCR-HLA and TCR-CMV co-occurrence, with a repertoire-size bias correction applied to the TCR pairs. A later analysis estimated false discovery rates by permuting HLA or CMV assignments 20 times. In a later analysis, co-occurring TCRs were grouped with DBSCAN, and TCRdist sequence similarity was added when clustering was performed within HLA-allele-positive subsets. Repertoires with fewer than 30,000 or more than 120,000 public chains, plus five repertoires with anomalous nucleotide sharing, were excluded from co-occurrence clustering. In its TCRdb copy, this immuneACCESS table keeps in-frame sequences only and misses some clones. Where compared with another copy, unresolved V genes explain less than half of these, and the others have no known cause. The DNA was the basis for D and trimming; V, J and clone size are from that table. The sample includes a few hundred thousand clones, with about 75% observed a single time. Around 2% of the sample is held by the ten biggest clonotypes.

This receptor was obtained from a man between 18 and 35 years old in good health and CMV-seronegative. The sample comprised PBMCs. The sequence is built from TRBV5-6 and TRBJ1-2; 8 bases in the junction line up with TRBD1. CDR3 loop: CASKFGTGGLIYGYTF. The bases read TGTGCCAGCAAGTTCGGCACAGGGGGATTGATTTATGGCTACACCTTC.